A single TCR beta chain is shown here with its context. This entry comes from a study of lymphopenia after photon versus proton radiotherapy. TCRdb's copy holds only in-frame clones and misses some; the assay was immunoSEQ multiplex PCR. Among around 64,000 clones listed, roughly 90% were seen once. Trimming pared 6 bases from V and 7 bases from J, leaving 16 bases between. The CDR3 is 14 residues long. The V gene's germline CDR1 is LNHDA and CDR2 SQIVND (reference sequence). The V and J genes are TRBV19 and TRBJ1-5, with TRBD1 as a possible D gene (6 bases). The sequence was obtained from a woman in her thirties or forties with cholangiocarcinoma. The sequencing used peripheral blood, collected from a patient treated with photon-based radiotherapy. The CDR3 DNA follows: TGTGCCAGTAGGGGATCAACAGGGAACCAGCCCCAGCATTTT. Protein product: CASRGSTGNQPQHF. Variable domain in full (rest from reference TRBV19 and TRBJ1-5): DGGITQSPKYLFRKEGQNVTLSCEQNLNHDAMYWYRQDPGQGLRLIYYSQIVNDFQKGDIAEGYSVSREKKESFPLTVTSAQKNPTAFYLCASRGSTGNQPQHFGDGTRLSIL.